This T cell receptor beta chain was captured by sequencing in a study of blood T cell repertoires in COVID-19. Study-level information: COVID-19 samples collected from the United States, Italy and Spain covered acute and convalescent phases. T cells, B-cell-depleted T cells, or PBMCs supplied cDNA or gDNA.

Germline loops: CDR1 SGHRS, CDR2 YFSETQ. CDR3 length: 18 residues. Unmatched junction bases numbered 11, after V lost 0 bases and J lost 6 bases. The authors' processing: Amplifying reference gene primers gave estimates of nucleated cell counts. The protocol was immunoSEQ multiplex PCR, while the TCRdb copy is restricted to in-frame clones and leaves out a portion. D and trimming were read from the DNA, whereas the V and J calls and clone size are those reported in that table. The sample lists about 75,000 clones; about 88% were seen once. Sequencing was performed on peripheral blood. This chain links TRBV5-1 with TRBJ2-3, with 12 bases that match TRBD2. The origin of this receptor is a human donor in a cohort sampled during active COVID-19. CDR3 nucleotides: TGCGCCAGCAGCTTGGGGTTCTCTAGCGGGAGGGCCGCGGATACGCAGTATTTT. Translation gives CASSLGFSSGRAADTQYF.